This entry lists 17 T cell receptor beta chains sequenced from one sample in a study of OX40 agonist ivuxolimab in advanced cancers. Clones were sequenced by immunoSEQ multiplex PCR, and TCRdb holds only the in-frame ones, with some missing. The data contain over 55,000 clones, about nine tenths of them singletons. The material was CD4+ or CD8+ T cells sorted from blood, obtained in a trial of the OX40 agonist ivuxolimab. Receptors originate from an adult with an advanced solid tumor such as melanoma, head and neck, liver or kidney cancer.

V and J are TRBV9 and TRBJ2-1, with 14 bases lining up with TRBD2. Trimming cost V 2 bases and J 6 bases; bases outside gene matches: 1. This CDR3 spans 15 amino acids. Germline V gives CDR1 SGDLS, CDR2 YYNGEE. The CDR3 loop reads CASSVGLAGGNEQFF. The CDR3, as DNA: TGTGCCAGCAGCGTTGGACTAGCGGGGGGCAATGAGCAGTTCTTC.

CDR3 in DNA: TGTGCCACCCCGGCCCCGAGCGGGGGGGCAGATACGCAGTATTTT. Translated, it gives CATPAPSGGADTQYF. The chain combines TRBV7-9 with TRBJ2-3, with 10 bases lining up with TRBD2. Germline trimming cut 10 bases from V and 4 bases from J; bases unmatched to any gene: 11. CDR1 is SEHNR, CDR2 FQNEAQ, per germline (reference sequence). This CDR3 region has 15 residues.

The chain combines TRBV28 with TRBJ2-2; TRBD1 is a possible D gene (6 bases). CDR1 and CDR2 (germline): MDHEN, SYDVKM. Trimming took off 11 bases at V and 1 base at J, with 14 bases between the two ends. The CDR3 covers 14 residues. CDR3 coding DNA: TGTGCCCACCGTCCGACAGGGAACACCGGGGAGCTGTTTTTT. Encoded protein: CAHRPTGNTGELFF.

The chain combines TRBV12-5 with TRBJ2-7; no reliable D call. Per the germline V gene, CDR1 is LGHNT and CDR2 is FRNRAP. There are 15 residues in the CDR3. Trimming removed 0 bases from V and 2 bases from J, with 11 bases in between. The CDR3 DNA reads as TGTGCTAGTGGTTTGGTACGGTCTGAGACCTACGAGCAGTACTTC. As protein: CASGLVRSETYEQYF.

The chain couples TRBV29-1 to TRBJ1-2; D gene ambiguous. The CDR3 contains 11 residues. Germline CDR1 is SQVTM and CDR2 is ANQGSEA. V was pared by 6 bases and J by 6 bases, with 11 bases between. CDR3 nucleotides: TGCAGCGTAGAGACCTACCATGGCTACACCTTC. Residues: CSVETYHGYTF.

The chain combines TRBV4-3 with TRBJ2-2; no reliable D call. V was shortened by 4 bases and J by 8 bases, with 14 bases between the two germline ends. The CDR3 runs to 14 residues. Germline V lookup: CDR1 LGHNA, CDR2 YSLEER. This CDR3 is CASSPKDMGGELFF. The CDR3, as DNA: TGCGCCAGCAGCCCAAAGGATATGGGGGGGGAGCTGTTTTTT.

The gene calls are TRBV18 and TRBJ1-5; D possibly corresponds to TRBD1 (5 bases). V dropped 3 bases and J dropped 4 bases, with 13 bases sitting between them. Germline V lookup: CDR1 KGHSH, CDR2 LQKENI. The length of the CDR3 is 15 residues. As DNA, the CDR3 is TGTGCCAGCTCACCCCCGGGACCGAGTAATCAGCCCCAGCATTTT. Translated, it gives CASSPPGPSNQPQHF.

The rearrangement uses TRBV19 and TRBJ2-3, with D possibly being TRBD1 (5 bases). Germline V gene lookup returns CDR1 LNHDA and CDR2 SQIVND (reference sequence). V was shortened by 0 bases and J by 0 bases, with 22 bases between the two germline ends. This CDR3 comprises 20 residues. CDR3 sequence reads: CASSIDPRRGGSSSTDTQYF. CDR3 bases: TGTGCCAGTAGTATAGACCCTCGAAGGGGCGGCTCCTCTAGCACAGATACGCAGTATTTT.

This clone has just one count. The genes are TRBV6-1 and TRBJ1-4; D ambiguous. Germline values: CDR1 MNHNS, CDR2 SASEGT. The CDR3 length is 17 residues. V was cut by 1 base and J by 4 bases, with 16 bases left in between. The CDR3 coding sequence is TGTGCCAGCAGTGAAGGGGCAGGCAGTCCGATTAATGAAAAACTGTTTTTT. It encodes CASSEGAGSPINEKLFF.

The rearrangement uses TRBV28 and TRBJ1-1; no firm D call. This CDR3 region has 13 residues. Trimming took 4 bases from V and 3 from J, leaving 9 bases between them. Germline V gene data show CDR1 as MDHEN and CDR2 as SYDVKM. The CDR3 protein is CASSWRGYTEAFF. CDR3 bases: TGTGCCAGCAGTTGGCGGGGTTACACTGAAGCTTTCTTT. Drawing the rest from reference TRBV28 and TRBJ1-1, the complete variable domain is DVKVTQSSRYLVKRTGEKVFLECVQDMDHENMFWYRQDPGLGLRLIYFSYDVKMKEKGDIPEGYSVSREKKERFSLILESASTNQTSMYLCASSWRGYTEAFFGQGTRLTVV.

CDR3 region: CASSLRETQYF. DNA of the CDR3: TGTGCCAGCAGCTTGAGAGAGACCCAGTACTTC. This chain connects TRBV5-4 to TRBJ2-5; no clear D gene. Between the trimmed V and J ends, which lost 1 base and 4 bases, there was a span of 2 bases. The CDR3 is 11 residues long. Germline assignment: CDR1 SGHNT and CDR2 YYREEE (reference sequence). Together with reference TRBV5-4 and TRBJ2-5, the CDR3 gives the full variable domain: ETGVTQSPTHLIKTRGQQVTLRCSSQSGHNTVSWYQQALGQGPQFIFQYYREEENGRGNFPPRFSGLQFPNYSSELNVNALELDDSALYLCASSLRETQYFGPGTRLLVL.

CDR3 in DNA: TGTGCCAGCAGCCCCGGGACAAGAGATTCACCCCTCCACTTT. Translated: CASSPGTRDSPLHF. The V call is TRBV7-8, the J call TRBJ1-6; D is possibly TRBD1 (6 bases). CDR1 and CDR2 (germline): SGHVS, FQNEAQ. Trimming took 5 bases from V and 8 from J, leaving 13 bases between them. The length of the CDR3 is 14 residues.

The chain uses TRBV6-1 and TRBJ1-1, with unresolved D. This CDR3 spans 14 amino acids. The germline V gene has CDR1 MNHNS and CDR2 SASEGT. V dropped 2 bases and J dropped 4 bases, with 11 bases sitting between them. CDR3 protein: CASSELGESTEAFF. Here the CDR3 DNA reads TGTGCCAGCAGTGAACTAGGTGAAAGCACTGAAGCTTTCTTT.

This clone showed up just a few times. This chain links TRBV9 with TRBJ2-7, with TRBD1 as a possible D gene (5 bases). CDR1 and CDR2 from the germline V gene are SGDLS and YYNGEE. This CDR3 contains 16 residues. Trimming stripped 1 base from V and 3 bases from J, with 17 bases between. The CDR3 region is CASSVQGSGPLYEQYF. CDR3 nucleotides: TGTGCCAGCAGCGTACAGGGTTCCGGGCCCCTCTACGAGCAGTACTTC.

A few counts support this clone. V usage is TRBV7-2 and J usage is TRBJ2-1; 8 nucleotides agree with TRBD1. From germline, CDR1 is SGHTA and CDR2 FQGNSA. V lost 0 bases to trimming and J lost 12 bases; unmatched junction nucleotides: 7. The CDR3 is 14 residues long. This CDR3 reads CASSLAGGTGVQFF. The CDR3 bases are TGTGCCAGCAGCTTAGCTGGCGGGACAGGTGTGCAGTTCTTC.

This sequence joins TRBV6-5 and TRBJ2-1, with D perhaps given as TRBD1 or TRBD2 (5 bases each). Germline V lookup: CDR1 MNHEY, CDR2 SVGAGI. The CDR3 spans 15 residues. V gave up 5 bases and J gave up 10 bases, with 21 bases separating them. CDR3 protein: CASSPERDRSIEQFF. The CDR3 bases are TGTGCCAGCAGTCCGGAACGGGACCGGTCTATCGAGCAGTTCTTC.

This clone was observed a few times. The rearrangement uses TRBV11-2 and TRBJ2-7; the D gene is possibly TRBD2 (6 bases). Trimming pared 1 base from V and 12 bases from J, leaving 13 bases between. Per germline, CDR1 SGHAT and CDR2 FQNNGV. The CDR3 covers 12 residues. The CDR3, as DNA: TGTGCCAGCAGCTTAGCGGGGCGGGACCCGTACTTC. Translation: CASSLAGRDPYF.